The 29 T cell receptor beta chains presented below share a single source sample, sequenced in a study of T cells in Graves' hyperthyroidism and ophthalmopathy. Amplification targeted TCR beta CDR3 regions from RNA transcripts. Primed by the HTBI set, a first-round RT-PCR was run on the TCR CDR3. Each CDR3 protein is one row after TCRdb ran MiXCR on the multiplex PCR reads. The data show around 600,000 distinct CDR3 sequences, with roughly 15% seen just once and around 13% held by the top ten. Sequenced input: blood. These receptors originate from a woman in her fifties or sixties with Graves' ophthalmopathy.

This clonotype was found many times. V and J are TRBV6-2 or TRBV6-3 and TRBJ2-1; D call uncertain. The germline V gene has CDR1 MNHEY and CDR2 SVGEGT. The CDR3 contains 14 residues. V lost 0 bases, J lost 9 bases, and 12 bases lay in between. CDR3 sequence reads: CASSYSTPSGEQFF. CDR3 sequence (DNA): TGTGCCAGCAGTTACTCGACGCCTAGTGGTGAGCAGTTCTTC.

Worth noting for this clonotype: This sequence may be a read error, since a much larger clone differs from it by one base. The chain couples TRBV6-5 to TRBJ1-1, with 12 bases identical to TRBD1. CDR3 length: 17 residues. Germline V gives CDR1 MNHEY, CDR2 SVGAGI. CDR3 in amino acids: CASSYVGTGGRNPEAFF. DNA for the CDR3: TGTGCCAGCAGTTACGTGGGGACAGGGGGCAGGAACCCTGAAGCTTTCTTT.

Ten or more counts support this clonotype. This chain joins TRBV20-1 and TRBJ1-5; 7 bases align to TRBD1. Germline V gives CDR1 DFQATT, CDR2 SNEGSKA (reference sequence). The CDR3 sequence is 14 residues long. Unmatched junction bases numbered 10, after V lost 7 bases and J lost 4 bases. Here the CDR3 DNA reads TGCAGTGTTGTCAAGACAGGGAAGAATCAGCCCCAGCATTTT. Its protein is CSVVKTGKNQPQHF.

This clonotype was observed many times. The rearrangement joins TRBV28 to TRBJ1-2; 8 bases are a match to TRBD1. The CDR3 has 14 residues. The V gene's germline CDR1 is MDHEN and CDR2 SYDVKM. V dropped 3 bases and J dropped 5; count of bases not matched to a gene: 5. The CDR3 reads CASSFQGTGYGYTF. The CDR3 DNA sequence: TGTGCCAGCAGTTTTCAAGGGACAGGATATGGCTACACCTTC.

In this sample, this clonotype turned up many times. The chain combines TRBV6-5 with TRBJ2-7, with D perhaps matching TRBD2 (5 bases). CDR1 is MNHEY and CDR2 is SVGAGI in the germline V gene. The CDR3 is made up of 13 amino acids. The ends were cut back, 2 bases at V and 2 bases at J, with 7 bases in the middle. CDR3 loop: CASSYPGTYEQYF. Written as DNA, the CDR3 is TGTGCCAGCAGTTACCCGGGAACCTACGAGCAGTACTTC.

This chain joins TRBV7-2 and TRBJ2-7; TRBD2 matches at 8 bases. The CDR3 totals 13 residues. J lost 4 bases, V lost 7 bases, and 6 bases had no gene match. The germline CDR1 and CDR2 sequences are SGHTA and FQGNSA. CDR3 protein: CASTGGLGYEQYF. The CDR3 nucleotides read TGTGCCAGCACGGGAGGGCTTGGGTACGAGCAGTACTTC.

The CDR3 DNA reads as TGTGCCAGCGGGGCGATGATTAACACCGGGGAGCTGTTTTTT. It codes for CASGAMINTGELFF. This chain connects TRBV27 to TRBJ2-2; TRBD1 might be the D (5 bases). This CDR3 region has 14 residues. Per germline, CDR1 MNHEY and CDR2 SMNVEV (reference sequence). V was cut by 8 bases and J by 2 bases, with 12 bases left in between.

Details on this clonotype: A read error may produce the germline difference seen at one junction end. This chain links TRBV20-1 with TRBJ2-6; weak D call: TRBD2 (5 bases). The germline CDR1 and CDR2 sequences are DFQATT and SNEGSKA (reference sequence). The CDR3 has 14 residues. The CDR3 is CSATSGSNVLGSSF. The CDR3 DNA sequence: TGCAGTGCCACCAGCGGTTCTAATGTCCTAGGATCTTCTTTC.

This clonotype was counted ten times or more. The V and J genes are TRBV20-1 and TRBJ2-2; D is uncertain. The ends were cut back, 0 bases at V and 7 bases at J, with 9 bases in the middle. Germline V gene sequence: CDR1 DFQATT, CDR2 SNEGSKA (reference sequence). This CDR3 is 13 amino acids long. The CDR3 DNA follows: TGCAGTGCTAGAGATGCTACTGGCGGGGAGCTGTTTTTT. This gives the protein CSARDATGGELFF.

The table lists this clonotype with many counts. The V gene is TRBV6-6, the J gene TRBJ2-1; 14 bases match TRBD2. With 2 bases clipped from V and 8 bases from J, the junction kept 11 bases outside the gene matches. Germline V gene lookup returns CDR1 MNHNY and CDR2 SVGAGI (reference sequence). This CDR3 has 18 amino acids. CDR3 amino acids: CASSYPITTSGRAHEQFF. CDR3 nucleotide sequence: TGTGCCAGCAGTTACCCCATAACGACTAGCGGGAGGGCCCATGAGCAGTTCTTC.

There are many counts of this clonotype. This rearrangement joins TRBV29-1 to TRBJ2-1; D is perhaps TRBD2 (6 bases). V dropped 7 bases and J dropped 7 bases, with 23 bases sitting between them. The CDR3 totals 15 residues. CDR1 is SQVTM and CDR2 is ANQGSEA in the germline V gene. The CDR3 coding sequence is TGCAGCGAACTAAAAGATGGGCGGGAAGGTAATGAGCAGTTCTTC. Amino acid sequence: CSELKDGREGNEQFF.

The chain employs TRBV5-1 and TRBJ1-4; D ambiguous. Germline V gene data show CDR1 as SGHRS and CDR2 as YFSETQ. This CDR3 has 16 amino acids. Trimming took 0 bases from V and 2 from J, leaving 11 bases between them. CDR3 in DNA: TGCGCCAGCAGCTTGGCCGGGCTGGGGACTAATGAAAAACTGTTTTTT. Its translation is CASSLAGLGTNEKLFF.

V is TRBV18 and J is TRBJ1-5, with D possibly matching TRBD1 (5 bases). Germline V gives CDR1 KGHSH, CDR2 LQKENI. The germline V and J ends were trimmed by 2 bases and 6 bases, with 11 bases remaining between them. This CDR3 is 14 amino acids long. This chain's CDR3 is CASSPVGGPQPQHF. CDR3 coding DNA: TGTGCCAGCTCACCAGTTGGGGGTCCTCAGCCCCAGCATTTT.

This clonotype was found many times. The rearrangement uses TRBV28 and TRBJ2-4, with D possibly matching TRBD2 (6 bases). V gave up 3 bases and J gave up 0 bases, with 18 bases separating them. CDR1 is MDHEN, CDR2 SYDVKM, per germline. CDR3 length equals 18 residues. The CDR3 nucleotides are TGTGCCAGCAGTTTGGGGACGGGACTCATGCTAGCCAAAAACATTCAGTACTTC. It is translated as CASSLGTGLMLAKNIQYF.

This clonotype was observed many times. This CDR3 reads CASSLMGEQPQHF. The CDR3 DNA follows: TGTGCCAGCAGTTTAATGGGGGAGCAGCCCCAGCATTTT. The chain links TRBV27 to TRBJ1-5; possibly TRBD1 for D (5 bases). This CDR3 has 13 residues. Trimming removed 2 bases at V and 7 bases at J, with 9 bases between. From germline, CDR1 is MNHEY and CDR2 SMNVEV (reference sequence).

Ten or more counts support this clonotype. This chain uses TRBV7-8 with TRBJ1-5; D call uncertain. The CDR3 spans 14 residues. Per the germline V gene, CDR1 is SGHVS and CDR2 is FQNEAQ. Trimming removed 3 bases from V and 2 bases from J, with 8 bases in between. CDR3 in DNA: TGTGCCAGCAGCTTCGCAGGAGGCAATCAGCCCCAGCATTTT. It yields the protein CASSFAGGNQPQHF.

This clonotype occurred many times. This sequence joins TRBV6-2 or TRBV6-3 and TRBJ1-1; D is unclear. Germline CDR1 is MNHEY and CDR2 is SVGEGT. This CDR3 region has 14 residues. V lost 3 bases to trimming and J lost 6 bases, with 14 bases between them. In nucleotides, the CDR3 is TGTGCCAGCAGTTATAACGCGGGCTCCCCTGAAGCTTTCTTT. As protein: CASSYNAGSPEAFF.

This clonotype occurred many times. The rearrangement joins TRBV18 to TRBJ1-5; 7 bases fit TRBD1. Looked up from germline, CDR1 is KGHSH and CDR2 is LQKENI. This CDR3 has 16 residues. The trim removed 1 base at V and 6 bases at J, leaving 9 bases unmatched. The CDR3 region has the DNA TGTGCCAGCTCACCACTTGCAGGGGGTAGCGTTCAGCCCCAGCATTTT. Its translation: CASSPLAGGSVQPQHF.

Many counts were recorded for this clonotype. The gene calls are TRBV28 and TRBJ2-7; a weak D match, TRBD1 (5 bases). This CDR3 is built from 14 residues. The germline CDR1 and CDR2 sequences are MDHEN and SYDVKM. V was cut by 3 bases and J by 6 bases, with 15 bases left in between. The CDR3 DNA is TGTGCCAGCAGTTTCGAGTCCAGGGTCGGCGAGCAGTACTTC. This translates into CASSFESRVGEQYF.

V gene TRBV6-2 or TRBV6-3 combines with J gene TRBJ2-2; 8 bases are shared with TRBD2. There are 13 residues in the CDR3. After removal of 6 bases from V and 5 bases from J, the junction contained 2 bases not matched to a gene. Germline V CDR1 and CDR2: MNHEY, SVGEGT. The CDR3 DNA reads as TGTGCCAGCAGAACTAGCGGTACCGGGGAGCTGTTTTTT. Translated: CASRTSGTGELFF.

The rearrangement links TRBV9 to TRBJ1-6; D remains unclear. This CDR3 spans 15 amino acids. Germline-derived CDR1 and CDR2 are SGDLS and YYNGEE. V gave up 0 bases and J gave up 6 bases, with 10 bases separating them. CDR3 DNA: TGTGCCAGCAGCGTAGGGGAACAGATTAATTCACCCCTCCACTTT. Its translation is CASSVGEQINSPLHF.

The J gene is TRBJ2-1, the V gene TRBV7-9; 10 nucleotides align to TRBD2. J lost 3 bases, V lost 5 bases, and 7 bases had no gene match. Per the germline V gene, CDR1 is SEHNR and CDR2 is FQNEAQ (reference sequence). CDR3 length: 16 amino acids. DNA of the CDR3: TGTGCCAGCAGCCCCCCAGCGGGAGGGGGCTACAATGAGCAGTTCTTC. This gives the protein CASSPPAGGGYNEQFF.

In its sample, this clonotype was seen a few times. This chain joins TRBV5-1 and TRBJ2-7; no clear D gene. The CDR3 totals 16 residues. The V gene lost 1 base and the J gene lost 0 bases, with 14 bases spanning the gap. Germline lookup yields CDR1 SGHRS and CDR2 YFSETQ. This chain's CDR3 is CASSLKPLSNSYEQYF. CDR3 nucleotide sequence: TGCGCCAGCAGCTTGAAGCCTCTTTCTAACTCCTACGAGCAGTACTTC. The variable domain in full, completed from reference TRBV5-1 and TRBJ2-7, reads KAGVTQTPRYLIKTRGQQVTLSCSPISGHRSVSWYQQTPGQGLQFLFEYFSETQRNKGNFPGRFSGRQFSNSRSEMNVSTLELGDSALYLCASSLKPLSNSYEQYFGPGTRLTVT.

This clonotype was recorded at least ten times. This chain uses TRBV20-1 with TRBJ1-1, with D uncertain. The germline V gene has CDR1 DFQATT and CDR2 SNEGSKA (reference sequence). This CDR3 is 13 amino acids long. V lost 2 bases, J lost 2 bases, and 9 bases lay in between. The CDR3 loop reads CSARRTGNTEAFF. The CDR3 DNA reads TGCAGTGCTAGACGCACGGGCAACACTGAAGCTTTCTTT.

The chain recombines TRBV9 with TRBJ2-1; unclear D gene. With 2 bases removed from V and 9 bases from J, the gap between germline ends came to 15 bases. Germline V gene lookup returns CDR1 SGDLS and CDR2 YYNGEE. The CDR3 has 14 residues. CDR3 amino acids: CASSVAYQFREQFF. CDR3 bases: TGTGCCAGCAGCGTCGCATACCAGTTTCGTGAGCAGTTCTTC.

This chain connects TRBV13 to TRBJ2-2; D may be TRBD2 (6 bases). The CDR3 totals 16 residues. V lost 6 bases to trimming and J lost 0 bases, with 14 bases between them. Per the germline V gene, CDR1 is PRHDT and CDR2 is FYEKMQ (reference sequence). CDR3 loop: CASSETSSANTGELFF. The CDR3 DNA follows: TGTGCCAGCAGTGAAACTAGCAGCGCGAACACCGGGGAGCTGTTTTTT.

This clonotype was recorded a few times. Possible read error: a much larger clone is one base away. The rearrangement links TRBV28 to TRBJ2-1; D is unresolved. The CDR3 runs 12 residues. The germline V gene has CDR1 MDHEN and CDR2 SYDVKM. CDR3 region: CAGSPSINEQFF. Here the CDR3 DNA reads TGTGCCGGCAGTCCCTCTATCAACGAGCAGTTCTTC. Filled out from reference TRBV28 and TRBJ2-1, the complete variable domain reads DVKVTQSSRYLVKRTGEKVFLECVQDMDHENMFWYRQDPGLGLRLIYFSYDVKMKEKGDIPEGYSVSREKKERFSLILESASTNQTSMYLCAGSPSINEQFFGPGTRLTVL.

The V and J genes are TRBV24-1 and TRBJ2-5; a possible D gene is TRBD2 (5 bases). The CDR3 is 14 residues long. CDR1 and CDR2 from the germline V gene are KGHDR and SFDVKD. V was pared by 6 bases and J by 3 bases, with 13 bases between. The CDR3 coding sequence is TGTGCCACCAGTAATGACTGGGAGAAAGAGACCCAGTACTTC. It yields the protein CATSNDWEKETQYF.

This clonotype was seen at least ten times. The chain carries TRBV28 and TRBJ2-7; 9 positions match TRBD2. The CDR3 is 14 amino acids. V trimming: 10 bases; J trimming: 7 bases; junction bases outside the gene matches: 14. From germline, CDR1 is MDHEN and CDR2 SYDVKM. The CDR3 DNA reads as TGTGCCACCGAACCGGGACTAGCCGGGCGGGAGCAGTACTTC. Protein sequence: CATEPGLAGREQYF.